Listed below are T cell receptor beta chains from one sample, sequenced in a study of human T cells and chemical hapten exposure. TCRdb re-analysed the RACE reads in MiXCR, keeping a single row per CDR3 protein. The data show a few hundred thousand distinct CDR3 sequences, just under 6.5% seen once. The sequencing here drew on whole blood, taken in connection with sensitization to the hapten diphenylcyclopropenone (DPC). The source of these receptors is a woman aged 18 to 35 with alopecia areata. Some clones in this sample may be carry-over from other donors' samples. Each CDR3 is given with its conserved first and last residue. The D gene is left open where the match is weak. Clone size is not always given. Where it is, it says once, few, many or a class for expanded clones.

j_gene | d_gene | v_gene | abundance | CDR3nt | CDR3aa
TRBJ2-3 | TRBD1 | TRBV10-3 | few | TGTGCCATCGGACAGGGGGAGGGCACAGATACGCAGTATTTT | CAIGQGEGTDTQYF
TRBJ1-4 | . | TRBV29-1 | many | TGCAGCGTTGAGACGAATGAAAAACTGTTTTTT | CSVETNEKLFF
TRBJ1-1 | . | TRBV29-1 | . | TGCAGCGTTGAAGCGTGGGGGGCTGAAGCTTTCTTT | CSVEAWGAEAFF
TRBJ1-1 | . | TRBV20-1 | many | TGCAGTCCGGATCGAGCTTTCTTT | CSPDRAFF
TRBJ2-1 | . | TRBV28 | . | TGTGCAGCGGTGGCAGGTCGCTCCGGCGATGAGCAGTTCTTC | CAAVAGRSGDEQFF
TRBJ2-5 | . | TRBV3-1 | few | TGTGCCAGCAGCCCCACTGAAGAGACCCAGTACTTC | CASSPTEETQYF
TRBJ1-5 | . | TRBV6-6 | many | TGTGCCAGCAGTGACTATCAGCCCCAGCATTTT | CASSDYQPQHF
TRBJ1-1 | . | TRBV20-1 | many | TGCAGTGCTAGATTTTGGGGCAGGCGGAACACTGAAGCTTTCTTT | CSARFWGRRNTEAFF
TRBJ1-4 | . | TRBV9 | few | TGTGCCAGCAGCGCGACAGGTACTAATGAAAAACTGTTTTTT | CASSATGTNEKLFF
TRBJ2-7 | . | TRBV7-6 | few | TGTGCCAGCAGCTCCGACAATGTTCCCTACGAGCAGTACTTC | CASSSDNVPYEQYF
TRBJ2-3 | TRBD1 | TRBV6-5 | . | TGTGCCAGCACCGAGTCGGGACAGGGGTATGGGGCAGATACGCAGTATTTT | CASTESGQGYGADTQYF
TRBJ2-1 | TRBD2 | TRBV4-3 | medium-sized | TGCGCCAGCAGCCAAGAGCCTAGCGGGGCATTCTCCTACAATGAGCAGTTCTTC | CASSQEPSGAFSYNEQFF
TRBJ1-4 | . | TRBV10-3 | . | TGTGCCATCGGTGAGAGTACGGAGGAACTGTTTTTT | CAIGESTEELFF
TRBJ2-7 | . | TRBV10-3 | many | TGTGCCATCAAAAAAGCAGGGGAAAACTACGAGCAGTACTTC | CAIKKAGENYEQYF
TRBJ1-5 | TRBD1 | TRBV20-1 | . | TGCAGTGCTAGGGAACGGACAGGAAGGCGCAATCAGCCCCAGCATTTT | CSARERTGRRNQPQHF
TRBJ2-5 | . | TRBV3-1 | few | TGTGCCAGCAGCCCCCCTCTAGAGACCCAGTACTTC | CASSPPLETQYF
TRBJ2-5 | TRBD1 | TRBV6-5 | . | TGTGCCAGCAGTTATTTAATGGGACAGGGGCCTTCAGAGACCCAGTACTTC | CASSYLMGQGPSETQYF
TRBJ1-1 | TRBD1 | TRBV28 | . | TGTGCCAGCAGCTGGACAGGGGGACAAGCTTTCTTT | CASSWTGGQAFF
TRBJ2-1 | . | TRBV20-1 | many | TGCAGTGCTAGAGCCAATCTAGGCTCCTACAATGAGCAGTTCTTC | CSARANLGSYNEQFF
TRBJ2-1 | TRBD2 | TRBV4-2 | . | TGTGCCAGCAGCCCGGGACTAGACGAGCAGTTCTTC | CASSPGLDEQFF
TRBJ2-2 | TRBD1 | TRBV6-5 | . | TGTGCCAGCAGTTACTCCGGACAGGGGAACACCGGGGAGCTGTTTTTT | CASSYSGQGNTGELFF
TRBJ2-5 | . | TRBV6-1 | many | TGTGCCAGCAGTCCGACAGGTTTGGAGACCCAGTACTTC | CASSPTGLETQYF
TRBJ2-3 | TRBD2 | TRBV4-2 | few | TGTGCCAGCAGCCAAGAGGAGCGGGGGGTCACAGATACGCAGTATTTT | CASSQEERGVTDTQYF
TRBJ1-1 | . | TRBV12-3/TRBV12-4 | many | TGTGCCAGCAGTTTAGGGGGGGCCGTGGGGACTGAAGCTTTCTTT | CASSLGGAVGTEAFF
TRBJ1-1 | . | TRBV7-2 | many | TGTGCCAGCAGGACCACAGGGAGATCGAACACTGAAGCTTTCTTT | CASRTTGRSNTEAFF
TRBJ1-5 | . | TRBV6-2/TRBV6-3 | . | TGTGCCAGCAGTTACTCTGTTACACGGACCCTATCTGCCCAGCATTTT | CASSYSVTRTLSAQHF
TRBJ2-3 | . | TRBV28 | many | TGTGCCAGCAGGAGAGCAGATACGCAGTATTTT | CASRRADTQYF
TRBJ2-7 | TRBD1 | TRBV18 | few | TGTGCCAGCTCACAGCCGGGACAGGGGATTTACGAGCAGTACTTC | CASSQPGQGIYEQYF
TRBJ1-5 | . | TRBV6-2/TRBV6-3 | many | TGTGCCAGCAGTTCGCGAAGGTGGGGTCGAGGCAATCAGCCCCAGCATTTT | CASSSRRWGRGNQPQHF
TRBJ1-2 | . | TRBV6-2/TRBV6-3 | few | TGTGCCAGCAGTCCTCAAGCTGACTATGGCTACACCTTC | CASSPQADYGYTF
TRBJ2-3 | TRBD1 | TRBV20-1 | . | TGCAGTGCTAGAACCACGTGGGACAGGAGCACAGATACGCAGTATTTT | CSARTTWDRSTDTQYF
TRBJ1-2 | . | TRBV20-1 | few | TGCAGTGCTAGAGATAACGGCAGGGGCAACTATGGCTACACCTTC | CSARDNGRGNYGYTF
TRBJ2-3 | . | TRBV29-1 | few | TGCAGCGTTGAAGGATCCGGGTCGGATACGCAGTATTTT | CSVEGSGSDTQYF
TRBJ2-1 | . | TRBV28 | few | TGTGCCAGCAGGAATCCCCTAGCAGCCAGCTCCTACAATGAGCAGTTCTTC | CASRNPLAASSYNEQFF
TRBJ1-5 | . | TRBV29-1 | many | TGCAGCGTTGTGGCAGGCAATCAGCCCCAGCATTTT | CSVVAGNQPQHF
TRBJ2-7 | . | TRBV4-3 | many | TGCGCCAGCAGCCCCGAACGGGATTACGAGCAGTACTTC | CASSPERDYEQYF
TRBJ1-4 | . | TRBV4-3 | many | TGCGCCAGCAGCGCCGGCAGGGATCCAACTAATGAAAAACTGTTTTTT | CASSAGRDPTNEKLFF
TRBJ2-7 | TRBD1 | TRBV5-4 | few | TGTGCCAGCAGCTCCGCTGGCGGGACAGGGGCATACGAGCAGTACTTC | CASSSAGGTGAYEQYF
TRBJ2-5 | . | TRBV6-1 | few | TGTGCCAGCAGTGATTGGGGGGAGGAGACCCAGTACTTC | CASSDWGEETQYF
TRBJ1-5 | TRBD1 | TRBV9 | . | TGTGCCAGCAGCGTAGGCTCTGTGGACAGGGGGATAGAGCCCCAGCATTTT | CASSVGSVDRGIEPQHF
TRBJ1-1 | TRBD1 | TRBV4-3 | few | TGCGCCAGCAGCCACGACGACAGGGTGAACACTGAAGCTTTCTTT | CASSHDDRVNTEAFF
TRBJ2-7 | TRBD2 | TRBV7-2 | . | TGTGCCAGCAGCTTAGGCGGGAGCGGATCCTACGAGCAGTACTTC | CASSLGGSGSYEQYF
TRBJ1-4 | TRBD1 | TRBV7-2 | many | TGTGCCAGCAGCTTAGTCTCCGGGACAGATGAAAAACTGTTTTTT | CASSLVSGTDEKLFF
TRBJ2-7 | . | TRBV28 | once | TGTGCCAGCAGTTTATCCTCGCCCTACGAGCAGTACTTC | CASSLSSPYEQYF
TRBJ1-2 | . | TRBV7-9 | few | TGTGCCAGCAGCTTCGGACATAGCTATGGCTACACCTTC | CASSFGHSYGYTF
TRBJ2-6 | . | TRBV4-3 | many | TGCGCCAGCAGCCAAACTACTACAGGGTCTGGGGCCAACGTCCTGACTTTC | CASSQTTTGSGANVLTF
TRBJ2-1 | . | TRBV6-5 | few | TGTGCCAGCAGTTATATAGGGGTCGCTCGTAATGAGCAGTTCTTC | CASSYIGVARNEQFF
TRBJ2-1 | . | TRBV2 | many | TGTGCCAGCAGTGCCGGGACTTCCAATGAGCAGTTCTTC | CASSAGTSNEQFF
TRBJ1-5 | TRBD1 | TRBV2 | few | TGTGCCAGCAGCGCCGGACAGGGGCATCAGCCCCAGCATTTT | CASSAGQGHQPQHF
TRBJ2-7 | TRBD1 | TRBV20-1 | few | TGCAGTGCTAGATACCAGGGACAGGGTTACGAGCAGTACTTC | CSARYQGQGYEQYF
TRBJ1-5 | TRBD1 | TRBV5-1 | many | TGCGCCAGCAGCCCGGAAGGGACAGGGCTAAATCAGCCCCAGCATTTT | CASSPEGTGLNQPQHF
TRBJ1-1 | TRBD1 | TRBV29-1 | many | TGCAGCGTTACGACAGGGGTGAACACTGAAGCTTTCTTT | CSVTTGVNTEAFF
TRBJ2-6 | . | TRBV2 | many | TGTGCCAGCAGTGAATACTCTGGGGCCAACGTCCTGACTTTC | CASSEYSGANVLTF
TRBJ1-5 | . | TRBV6-2/TRBV6-3 | many | TGTGCCAGCAGTAAAGGGCCGCAGCCCCAGCATTTT | CASSKGPQPQHF